The entry below gives a single T cell receptor (beta chain) sequence along with its context. The antigen is not known. V was shortened by 4 bases and J by 5 bases, with 9 bases between the two germline ends. The CDR3 totals 12 residues. Germline CDR1 reads SGHRS; CDR2 reads YFSETQ. These data belong to a study of T cell responses to AZD1222 COVID-19 vaccine. Study outcomes and limitations: Vaccine-associated CD4 TCRs spanned spike, dominant at 160-218 and 743-854. Unmutated variant regions are reportedly the target of nearly half of TCRs that are spike-specific. Increased Spike-specific TCR breadth and depth were observed after two AZD1222 doses.

Here immunoSEQ multiplex PCR was the method, and the copy in TCRdb shows in-frame clones only, minus some. The table records around 130,000 clones, over 75% of them present only once. Here the sequenced sample was peripheral blood, taken 28 days after the second dose of the MenACWY control vaccine. V is TRBV5-1 and J is TRBJ2-5, with D unclear. The receptor was derived from an adult who received the MenACWY meningococcal vaccine as a control. CDR3 nucleotide sequence: TGCGCCAGCAGCCTCAACAGTGAGACCCAGTACTTC. It codes for CASSLNSETQYF.